What follows is one TCR beta chain and its context. TCRdb's table, derived via immunoSEQ multiplex PCR, lists solely in-frame clones and lacks some. Of millions of clones detected, approximately 92% appear once; the ten largest clones hold 0.14%. The data derive from a study of shared clonotypes between healthy human individuals. For the study at large: A donor's plate count was three for CD4 naive and three for CD4 memory; CD8 naive had two and CD8 memory one.

V gave up 4 bases and J gave up 2 bases, with 7 bases separating them. CDR3 size: 13 residues. Germline CDR1 and CDR2: SGHTA and FQGNSA. The V and J genes are TRBV7-2 and TRBJ2-3; D remains ambiguous. The sequencing input was naive CD4+ T cells sorted from blood. The subset: CD45RA+ positively selected. The receptor's source is a man aged 18 to 35 in good health. CDR3 nucleotides: TGTGCCAGCAGCTCATTCCTCACAGATACGCAGTATTTT. It translates to CASSSFLTDTQYF.